These 32 T cell receptor beta chains came from one sample sequenced in a study of cytomegalovirus exposure and HLA in healthy donors. PCR primers comprised 60 Vbeta and 13 Jbeta primers. The data were produced by immunoSEQ multiplex PCR, yet TCRdb's version contains in-frame clones alone and is incomplete. The repertoire has more than 90,000 clones, 75% to 90% of them found once; the top ten carry less than 5%. The sequencing input was PBMCs. Every receptor here comes from a man younger than 45 in good health and CMV-seronegative.

This chain links TRBV18 with TRBJ1-2; tentatively, D is TRBD1 (6 bases). V lost 3 bases and J lost 5, with 16 bases in between. Germline V gene sequence: CDR1 KGHSH, CDR2 LQKENI. This CDR3 contains 15 residues. The CDR3 loop reads CASSPRTADWYGYTF. DNA for the CDR3: TGTGCCAGCTCACCGAGGACAGCAGATTGGTATGGCTACACCTTC.

The rearrangement joins TRBV19 to TRBJ1-2, with 11 bases identical to TRBD1. V was clipped by 7 bases and J by 8 bases; unmatched bases: 15. The CDR3 has 16 amino acids. Germline-derived CDR1 and CDR2 are LNHDA and SQIVND (reference sequence). In nucleotides, the CDR3 is TGTGCCAGTATTCCCCGGATAAGGGGGACAGGGGGAGGCTACACCTTC. This codes for CASIPRIRGTGGGYTF.

The CDR3 nucleotides read TGTGCTAGTGGTTTAGCGGGACTCTGGACGCAGTATTTT. It is translated as CASGLAGLWTQYF. The chain couples TRBV12-5 to TRBJ2-3, with TRBD2 matching 7 bases. The CDR3 is 13 amino acids. V was pared by 3 bases and J by 9 bases, with 6 bases of the junction left unmatched. The germline V gene encodes CDR1 LGHNT and CDR2 FRNRAP. Full variable domain (outside the CDR3, taken from reference TRBV12-5 and TRBJ2-3): DARVTQTPRHKVTEMGQEVTMRCQPILGHNTVFWYRQTMMQGLELLAYFRNRAPLDDSGMPKDRFSAEMPDATLATLKIQPSEPRDSAVYFCASGLAGLWTQYFGPGTRLTVL.

In this sample, this clone turned up a few times. This rearrangement joins TRBV29-1 to TRBJ2-4; 7 nucleotides align to TRBD1. The junction had 8 bases not matched to a gene; V was cut back by 8 bases and J by 1 base. Germline assignment: CDR1 SQVTM and CDR2 ANQGSEA. The CDR3 is made up of 14 amino acids. CDR3 sequence (DNA): TGCAGCAGCACAGGGGATGGGGCCAAAAACATTCAGTACTTC. Translated, it gives CSSTGDGAKNIQYF.

The gene calls are TRBV27 and TRBJ2-1, with D perhaps TRBD1 (6 bases). The CDR3 spans 16 residues. The germline gives CDR1 MNHEY, CDR2 SMNVEV (reference sequence). Trimming took 2 bases from V and 4 from J, leaving 15 bases between them. CDR3 protein: CASSLRGQGTYNEQFF. Here the CDR3 DNA reads TGTGCCAGCAGTTTAAGGGGTCAGGGGACATACAATGAGCAGTTCTTC.

The chain recombines TRBV7-3 with TRBJ2-2; D is ambiguous. The CDR3 sequence is 12 residues long. Looked up from germline, CDR1 is SGHTA and CDR2 is FQGTGA. V lost 2 bases and J lost 7, with 5 bases in between. The CDR3, as DNA: TGTGCCAGCAGCTTATCGGGCGGGGAGCTGTTTTTT. Protein: CASSLSGGELFF.

This sequence joins TRBV4-3 and TRBJ2-5, with TRBD1 identical over 8 bases. V shed 0 bases, J shed 5 bases, and the junction held 8 bases outside the gene matches. The germline V gene has CDR1 LGHNA and CDR2 YSLEER. This CDR3 is built from 16 residues. CDR3 nucleotides: TGCGCCAGCAGCCAAGATGCCAGGGGGCGAGGGGAGACCCAGTACTTC. Residues: CASSQDARGRGETQYF.

The gene calls are TRBV7-9 and TRBJ2-5, with D possibly TRBD2 on 5 matching bases. Germline assignment: CDR1 SEHNR and CDR2 FQNEAQ (reference sequence). There are 13 residues in the CDR3. Trimming cost V 7 bases and J 1 base, with 10 bases left between them. CDR3 region: CASKERGQETQYF. In nucleotides, the CDR3 is TGTGCCAGCAAGGAACGGGGCCAAGAGACCCAGTACTTC.

This chain links TRBV7-6 with TRBJ2-2, with D perhaps TRBD1 (5 bases). This CDR3 comprises 16 residues. Trimming removed 5 bases from V and 4 bases from J, with 17 bases in between. The V gene's germline CDR1 is SGHVS and CDR2 FNYEAQ. CDR3: CASSQMTDTVTGELFF. DNA for the CDR3: TGTGCCAGCAGCCAAATGACAGATACAGTCACCGGGGAGCTGTTTTTT.

This chain connects TRBV7-8 to TRBJ2-2; 13 positions match TRBD2. Trimming at V came to 6 bases and at J to 2 bases, leaving 12 bases not matched to a gene. Germline V CDR1 and CDR2: SGHVS, FQNEAQ. This CDR3 region has 19 residues. In DNA, the CDR3 is TGTGCCAGCAGATCCCTCGGACTAGCGGGGGACCTCAACACCGGGGAGCTGTTTTTT. This sequence encodes CASRSLGLAGDLNTGELFF.

This clone was observed a handful of times. The chain joins TRBV27 to TRBJ1-5, with 8 bases identical to TRBD1. Trimming removed 4 bases from V and 4 bases from J; junction bases left unmatched: 3. This CDR3 comprises 14 residues. Germline lookup yields CDR1 MNHEY and CDR2 SMNVEV (reference sequence). CDR3 nucleotide sequence: TGTGCCAGCAGTTCCGACAGGGGAAATCAGCCCCAGCATTTT. It codes for CASSSDRGNQPQHF.

The chain joins TRBV30 to TRBJ1-2; 10 bases agree with TRBD1. The length of the CDR3 is 13 residues. Germline V gene lookup returns CDR1 GTSNPN and CDR2 SVGIG (reference sequence). J lost 5 bases, V lost 3 bases, and 3 bases had no gene match. The CDR3 sequence: CAWRTGGGYGYTF. CDR3 coding DNA: TGTGCCTGGAGGACAGGGGGCGGTTATGGCTACACCTTC.

The V call is TRBV10-3, the J call TRBJ2-5; 8 bases map to TRBD1. The germline V gene encodes CDR1 ENHRY and CDR2 SYGVKD. This CDR3 comprises 13 residues. Germline trimming cut 8 bases from V and 2 bases from J; bases unmatched to any gene: 4. CDR3 nucleotides: TGTGCCATCGGCGGGACAGGTCAAGAGACCCAGTACTTC. It specifies CAIGGTGQETQYF.

J is TRBJ2-1 and V is TRBV19; weak D call: TRBD1 (5 bases). With 3 bases removed from V and 4 bases from J, the gap between germline ends came to 7 bases. Looked up from germline, CDR1 is LNHDA and CDR2 is SQIVND (reference sequence). The CDR3 loop spans 13 amino acids. The CDR3 DNA reads TGTGCCAGTAGTATTCAGGGATACAATGAGCAGTTCTTC. Translating gives CASSIQGYNEQFF.

The genes are TRBV2 and TRBJ2-5, with 8 positions matching TRBD2. CDR1 SNHLY and CDR2 FYNNEI come from the germline V gene. The CDR3 has 17 residues. The ends lost 3 bases at V and 4 bases at J; junction bases unmatched: 13. CDR3 sequence (DNA): TGTGCCAGCAGTGAGCCTGTAGGACTCGGGGGGGGAGAGACCCAGTACTTC. Amino acids: CASSEPVGLGGGETQYF.

The rearrangement uses TRBV30 and TRBJ2-1; D is possibly TRBD1 (6 bases). Germline V gene lookup returns CDR1 GTSNPN and CDR2 SVGIG (reference sequence). V lost 3 bases, J lost 6 bases, and 24 bases lay in between. This CDR3 has 17 amino acids. The CDR3 nucleotides are TGTGCCTGGAGCCTTCCCAGGACAGCAGTTACAACCAATGAGCAGTTCTTC. Translated, it gives CAWSLPRTAVTTNEQFF.

The V call is TRBV9, the J call TRBJ1-5; D not certain. CDR3 length: 15 amino acids. The V gene lost 2 bases and the J gene lost 4 bases, with 13 bases spanning the gap. The germline CDR1 and CDR2 sequences are SGDLS and YYNGEE. The CDR3 nucleotides read TGTGCCAGCAGCGTCGAGGGCACCTCAAATCAGCCCCAGCATTTT. Translation gives CASSVEGTSNQPQHF.

The chain uses TRBV9 and TRBJ2-3; D is perhaps TRBD1 (5 bases). The germline gives CDR1 SGDLS, CDR2 YYNGEE. Trimming shortened V by 0 bases and J by 2 bases, and 7 bases separated the two germline ends. This CDR3 contains 14 residues. The CDR3 nucleotides read TGTGCCAGCAGCGTAGTAGGGGCCACAGATACGCAGTATTTT. Translating it yields CASSVVGATDTQYF. Together with reference TRBV9 and TRBJ2-3, the CDR3 gives the full variable domain: DSGVTQTPKHLITATGQRVTLRCSPRSGDLSVYWYQQSLDQGLQFLIQYYNGEERAKGNILERFSAQQFPDLHSELNLSSLELGDSALYFCASSVVGATDTQYFGPGTRLTVL.

This rearrangement joins TRBV15 to TRBJ1-4, with D unclear. Germline V CDR1 and CDR2: LNHNV, YYDKDF (reference sequence). The V end lost 11 bases, the J end lost 4 bases, and 14 bases lay between the germline ends. This CDR3 spans 13 amino acids. The CDR3 is CAASIVVNEKLFF. The CDR3 coding sequence is TGTGCCGCCTCTATTGTGGTTAATGAAAAACTGTTTTTT.

The sample holds one count of this clone. This sequence joins TRBV5-4 and TRBJ2-1, with TRBD2 identical over 8 bases. V trimming: 2 bases; J trimming: 5 bases; junction bases outside the gene matches: 3. The CDR3 has 14 residues. CDR1 is SGHNT and CDR2 is YYREEE in the germline V gene (reference sequence). The CDR3 loop reads CASSFPGGHNEQFF. The CDR3 DNA reads as TGTGCCAGCAGCTTTCCGGGGGGGCACAATGAGCAGTTCTTC. The full variable domain, completed using reference TRBV5-4 and TRBJ2-1, is ETGVTQSPTHLIKTRGQQVTLRCSSQSGHNTVSWYQQALGQGPQFIFQYYREEENGRGNFPPRFSGLQFPNYSSELNVNALELDDSALYLCASSFPGGHNEQFFGPGTRLTVL.

CDR3 residues: CASSFQGPREYGYTF. The CDR3 nucleotides are TGTGCCAGCAGCTTCCAGGGGCCAAGAGAATATGGCTACACCTTC. The chain recombines TRBV11-2 with TRBJ1-2, with D perhaps TRBD1 (6 bases). V gave up 3 bases and J gave up 5 bases, with 16 bases separating them. Germline assignment: CDR1 SGHAT and CDR2 FQNNGV. The CDR3 runs to 15 residues.

This clone showed up just once. CDR3 protein: CASSPNAQSGDTQYF. Here the CDR3 DNA reads TGTGCCAGCTCACCAAACGCCCAGTCAGGAGATACGCAGTATTTT. The chain combines TRBV18 with TRBJ2-3; D remains ambiguous. CDR1 and CDR2 from the germline V gene are KGHSH and LQKENI. Deletions cut 2 bases from V and 5 bases from J, with 14 bases between. The CDR3 is 15 residues long.

The DNA for the CDR3 is TGTGCCAGCTCACCCTACAACGGAGGACAAGAGACCCAGTACTTC. Its protein is CASSPYNGGQETQYF. The chain couples TRBV18 to TRBJ2-5; a possible D gene is TRBD2 (5 bases). V shed 3 bases and J shed 2 bases, with 13 bases lying between them. The CDR3 has 15 residues. From germline, CDR1 is KGHSH and CDR2 LQKENI.

V is TRBV29-1 and J is TRBJ1-5, with D possibly TRBD1 on 5 matching bases. The CDR3 contains 14 residues. The germline V and J ends were trimmed by 2 bases and 6 bases, with 14 bases remaining between them. The V gene's germline CDR1 is SQVTM and CDR2 ANQGSEA. CDR3 sequence reads: CSVEIGQGGQPQHF. The CDR3 DNA is TGCAGCGTTGAAATAGGGCAGGGAGGTCAGCCCCAGCATTTT.

The chain carries TRBV7-3 and TRBJ2-2; possible D gene TRBD2, 5 bases. This CDR3 spans 12 amino acids. V was clipped by 5 bases and J by 5 bases, with 6 bases between them. Germline CDR1 reads SGHTA; CDR2 reads FQGTGA. Here the CDR3 reads CASSGRTGELFF. The CDR3 DNA sequence: TGTGCCAGCAGCGGGAGAACCGGGGAGCTGTTTTTT. The variable domain in full, with the rest retrieved from reference TRBV7-3 and TRBJ2-2, is GAGVSQTPSNKVTEKGKYVELRCDPISGHTALYWYRQSLGQGPEFLIYFQGTGAADDSGLPNDRFFAVRPEGSVSTLKIQRTERGDSAVYLCASSGRTGELFFGEGSRLTVL.

V usage is TRBV13 and J usage is TRBJ2-7; 12 bases map to TRBD2. CDR1 PRHDT and CDR2 FYEKMQ come from the germline V gene (reference sequence). J was trimmed by 0 bases and V by 4 bases; bases with no gene match: 1. There are 15 residues in the CDR3. The CDR3 DNA is TGTGCCAGCAGCTCGACTAGCGGGAGCTCCTACGAGCAGTACTTC. It yields the protein CASSSTSGSSYEQYF.

On this clone: Other DNA sequences in this sample translate to the same CDR3. This chain connects TRBV6-1 to TRBJ1-5; perhaps TRBD1 as D (5 bases). The CDR3 consists of 14 residues. The germline V and J ends were trimmed by 3 bases and 4 bases, with 10 bases remaining between them. Germline CDR1 is MNHNS and CDR2 is SASEGT. CDR3: CASSEGGGNQPQHF. The CDR3, as DNA: TGTGCCAGCAGTGAGGGCGGGGGGAATCAGCCCCAGCATTTT.

This clone was recorded only once. J is TRBJ2-1 and V is TRBV6-6; D call uncertain. The CDR3 has 14 amino acids. Germline V gives CDR1 MNHNY, CDR2 SVGAGI (reference sequence). Trimming took 7 bases from V and 5 from J, leaving 15 bases between them. CDR3 coding DNA: TGTGCCAGCATCTTTTTGCCCCGGGACAATGAGCAGTTCTTC. Protein: CASIFLPRDNEQFF.

This chain links TRBV6-5 with TRBJ2-3, with D perhaps matching TRBD1 (6 bases). V was trimmed by 2 bases and J by 1 base, leaving 13 bases between them. The germline V gene has CDR1 MNHEY and CDR2 SVGAGI. The CDR3 extends over 16 amino acids. The chain's CDR3 is CASSYRLKGGTDTQYF. CDR3 bases: TGTGCCAGCAGTTACCGACTTAAGGGGGGCACAGATACGCAGTATTTT.

J is TRBJ1-4 and V is TRBV6-5; D is undetermined. The CDR3 loop spans 15 amino acids. V was trimmed by 2 bases and J by 2 bases, leaving 9 bases between them. The germline V gene encodes CDR1 MNHEY and CDR2 SVGAGI. CDR3 loop: CASSYRRATNEKLFF. CDR3 nucleotide sequence: TGTGCCAGCAGTTACAGGCGGGCGACTAATGAAAAACTGTTTTTT.

The chain recombines TRBV11-2 with TRBJ1-1, with D possibly TRBD1 on 6 matching bases. V gave up 6 bases and J gave up 1 base, with 18 bases separating them. CDR1 and CDR2 (germline): SGHAT, FQNNGV. CDR3 size: 16 residues. The CDR3 spells CASRPLGRGQNTEAFF. The CDR3 bases are TGTGCCAGCAGACCATTGGGACGGGGACAGAACACTGAAGCTTTCTTT.

The DNA for the CDR3 is TGTGCCAGCAGTCCAAGACAGGCCGCGAACACCGGGGAGCTGTTTTTT. Its protein product is CASSPRQAANTGELFF. V gene TRBV27 combines with J gene TRBJ2-2, with D possibly TRBD1 on 6 matching bases. The CDR3 contains 16 residues. Per the germline V gene, CDR1 is MNHEY and CDR2 is SMNVEV (reference sequence). Between the trimmed V and J ends, which lost 5 bases and 0 bases, there was a span of 13 bases.